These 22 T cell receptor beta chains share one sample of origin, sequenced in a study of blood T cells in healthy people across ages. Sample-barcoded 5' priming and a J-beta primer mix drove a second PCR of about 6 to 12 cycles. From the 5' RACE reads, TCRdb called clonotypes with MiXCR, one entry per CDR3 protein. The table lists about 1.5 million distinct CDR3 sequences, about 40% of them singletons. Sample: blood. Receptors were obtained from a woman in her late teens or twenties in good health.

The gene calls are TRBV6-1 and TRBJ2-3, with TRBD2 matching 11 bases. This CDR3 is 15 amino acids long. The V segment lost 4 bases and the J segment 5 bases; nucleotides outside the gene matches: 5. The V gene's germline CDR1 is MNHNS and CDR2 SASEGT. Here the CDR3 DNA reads TGTGCCAGCAGTGGGACTAGCGGGCCTGGAGATACGCAGTATTTT. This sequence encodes CASSGTSGPGDTQYF.

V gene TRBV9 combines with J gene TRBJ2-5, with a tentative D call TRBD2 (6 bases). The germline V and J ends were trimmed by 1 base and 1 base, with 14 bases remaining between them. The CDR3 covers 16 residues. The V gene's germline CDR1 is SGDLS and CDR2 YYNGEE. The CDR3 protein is CASSVSGGETQETQYF. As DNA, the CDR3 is TGTGCCAGCAGCGTAAGTGGCGGGGAGACCCAAGAGACCCAGTACTTC.

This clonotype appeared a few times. The CDR3 here is CASRPTLHTDPENTGELFF. The DNA of the CDR3 is TGTGCCAGCAGACCTACATTACATACGGACCCTGAGAACACCGGGGAGCTGTTTTTT. The chain joins TRBV6-1 to TRBJ2-2; the D is unclear. Between the trimmed V and J ends, which lost 6 bases and 1 base, there was a span of 24 bases. In germline, CDR1 is MNHNS, CDR2 SASEGT. The CDR3 is made up of 19 amino acids.

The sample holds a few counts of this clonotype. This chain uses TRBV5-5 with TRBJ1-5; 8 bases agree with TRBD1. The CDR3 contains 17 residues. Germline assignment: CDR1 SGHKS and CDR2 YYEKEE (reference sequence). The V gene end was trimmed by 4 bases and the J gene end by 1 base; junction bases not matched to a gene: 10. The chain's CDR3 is CASSARDRSFSNQPQHF. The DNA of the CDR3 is TGTGCCAGCAGCGCCCGGGACAGGTCATTCAGCAATCAGCCCCAGCATTTT.

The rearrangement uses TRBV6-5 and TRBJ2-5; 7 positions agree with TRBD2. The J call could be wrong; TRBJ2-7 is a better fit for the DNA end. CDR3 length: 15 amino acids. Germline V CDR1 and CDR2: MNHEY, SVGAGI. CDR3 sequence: CASSYAGVGSYEQYF. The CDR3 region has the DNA TGTGCCAGCAGTTACGCGGGGGTTGGTTCCTACGAGCAGTACTTC.

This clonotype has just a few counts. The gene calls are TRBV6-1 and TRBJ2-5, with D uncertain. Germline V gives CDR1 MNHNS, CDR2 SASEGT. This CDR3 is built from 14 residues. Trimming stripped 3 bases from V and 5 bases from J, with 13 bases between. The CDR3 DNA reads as TGTGCCAGCAGTGATAGGTTGGGTAGGGAGACCCAGTACTTC. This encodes CASSDRLGRETQYF.

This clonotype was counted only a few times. As DNA, the CDR3 is TGTGCCAGCACGAGGGGACGCAATCAGCCCCAGCATTTT. Amino acid sequence: CASTRGRNQPQHF. V gene TRBV2 combines with J gene TRBJ1-5; D possibly corresponds to TRBD1 (5 bases). Germline CDR1 SNHLY, CDR2 FYNNEI. V lost 7 bases to trimming and J lost 2 bases, with 9 bases between them. This CDR3 is 13 amino acids long.

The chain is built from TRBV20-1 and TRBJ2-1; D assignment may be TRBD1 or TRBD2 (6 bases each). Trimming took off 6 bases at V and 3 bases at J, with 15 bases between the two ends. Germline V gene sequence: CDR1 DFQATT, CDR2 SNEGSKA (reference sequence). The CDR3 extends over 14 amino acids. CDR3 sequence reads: CSAPGDTDYNEQFF. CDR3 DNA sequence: TGCAGTGCCCCGGGGGACACTGACTACAATGAGCAGTTCTTC.

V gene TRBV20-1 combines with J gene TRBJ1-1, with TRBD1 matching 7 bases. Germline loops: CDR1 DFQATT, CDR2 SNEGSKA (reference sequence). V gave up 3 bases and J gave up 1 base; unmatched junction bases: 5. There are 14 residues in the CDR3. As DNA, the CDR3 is TGCAGTGCTAGGACAGGGTCAACGAACACTGAAGCTTTCTTT. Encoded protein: CSARTGSTNTEAFF.

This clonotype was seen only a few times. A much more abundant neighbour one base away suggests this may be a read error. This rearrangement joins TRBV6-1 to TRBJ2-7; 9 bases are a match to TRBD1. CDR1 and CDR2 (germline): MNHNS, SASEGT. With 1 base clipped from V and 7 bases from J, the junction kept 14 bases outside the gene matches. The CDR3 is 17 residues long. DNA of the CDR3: TGTGCCAGCAGTGAAGTCGGGGACAGGGCACTTCGCAATGAGCAGTACTTC. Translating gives CASSEVGDRALRNEQYF.

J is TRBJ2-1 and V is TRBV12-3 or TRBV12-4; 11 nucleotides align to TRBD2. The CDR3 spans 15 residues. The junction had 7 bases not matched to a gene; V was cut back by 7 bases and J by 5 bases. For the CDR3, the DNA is TGTGCCAGCACTGGAGGACTAGCGGGCAACAATGAGCAGTTCTTC. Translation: CASTGGLAGNNEQFF.

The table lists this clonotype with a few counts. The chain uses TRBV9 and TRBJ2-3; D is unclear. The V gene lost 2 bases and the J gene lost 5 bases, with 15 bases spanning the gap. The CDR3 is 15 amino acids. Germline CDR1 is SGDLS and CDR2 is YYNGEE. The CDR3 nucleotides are TGTGCCAGCAGCGTTAGTCAGAAAATAGGAGATACGCAGTATTTT. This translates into CASSVSQKIGDTQYF.

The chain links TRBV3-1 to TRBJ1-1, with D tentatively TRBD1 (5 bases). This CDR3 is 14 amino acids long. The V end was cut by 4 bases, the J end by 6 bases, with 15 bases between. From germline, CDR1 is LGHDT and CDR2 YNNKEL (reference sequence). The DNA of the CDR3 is TGTGCCAGCAGCCCCGGGCGGGGCCTGGCTGAAGCTTTCTTT. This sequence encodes CASSPGRGLAEAFF.

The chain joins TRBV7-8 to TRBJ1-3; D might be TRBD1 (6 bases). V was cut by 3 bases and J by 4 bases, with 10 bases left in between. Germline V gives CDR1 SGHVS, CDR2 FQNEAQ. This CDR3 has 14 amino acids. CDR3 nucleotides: TGTGCCAGCAGCTTCCTAGGGGGAGGAAACACCATATATTTT. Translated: CASSFLGGGNTIYF.

The CDR3, as DNA: TGCAGCGTTACCGCTTTAGGGACGGGGACCATGAACACTGAAGCTTTCTTT. Translating gives CSVTALGTGTMNTEAFF. The chain is built from TRBV29-1 and TRBJ1-1; a possible D gene is TRBD1 (5 bases). CDR1 and CDR2 (germline): SQVTM, ANQGSEA. This CDR3 is 17 amino acids long. V lost 5 bases and J 0 bases, leaving 22 bases between the germline ends.

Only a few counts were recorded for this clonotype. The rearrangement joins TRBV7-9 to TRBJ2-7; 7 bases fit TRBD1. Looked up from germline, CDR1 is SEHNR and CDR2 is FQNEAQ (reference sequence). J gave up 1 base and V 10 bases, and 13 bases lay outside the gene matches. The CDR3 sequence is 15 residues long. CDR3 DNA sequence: TGTGCCACCGAGGCCGAACAGGGGTCGTCCTACGAGCAGTACTTC. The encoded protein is CATEAEQGSSYEQYF.

The CDR3 coding sequence is TGTGCCAGCAGGACGGGGACAGGGTTTTCCGGAAACACCATATATTTT. As protein: CASRTGTGFSGNTIYF. The chain carries TRBV6-6 and TRBJ1-3, with 9 bases lining up with TRBD1. CDR3 length: 16 amino acids. The trim removed 6 bases at V and 4 bases at J, leaving 10 bases unmatched. Per germline, CDR1 MNHNY and CDR2 SVGAGI (reference sequence).

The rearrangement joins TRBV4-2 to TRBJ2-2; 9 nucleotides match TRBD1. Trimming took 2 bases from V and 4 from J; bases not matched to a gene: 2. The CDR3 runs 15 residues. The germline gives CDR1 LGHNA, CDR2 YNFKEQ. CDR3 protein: CASSQPTGGTGELFF. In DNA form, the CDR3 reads TGTGCCAGCAGCCAACCGACAGGGGGCACCGGGGAGCTGTTTTTT.

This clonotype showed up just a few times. The CDR3 DNA reads as TGCGCCAGCAGCCAAGGGACAGGGAGTTTGTGGGACGAGCAGTACTTC. Translation: CASSQGTGSLWDEQYF. This chain uses TRBV5-1 with TRBJ2-7; 9 nucleotides align to TRBD1. From germline, CDR1 is SGHRS and CDR2 YFSETQ. The ends lost 4 bases at V and 5 bases at J; junction bases unmatched: 13. This CDR3 has 16 residues.

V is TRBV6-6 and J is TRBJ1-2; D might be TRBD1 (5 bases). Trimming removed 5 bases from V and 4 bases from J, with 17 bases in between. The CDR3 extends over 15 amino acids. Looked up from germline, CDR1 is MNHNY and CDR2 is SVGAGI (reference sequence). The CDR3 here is CASSKNQGSSYGYTF. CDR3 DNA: TGTGCCAGCAGTAAGAACCAGGGTAGTAGCTATGGCTACACCTTC.

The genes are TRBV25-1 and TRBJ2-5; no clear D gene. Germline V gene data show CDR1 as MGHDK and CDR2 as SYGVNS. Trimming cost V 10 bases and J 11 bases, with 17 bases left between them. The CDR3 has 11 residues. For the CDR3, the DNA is TGTGCCACCTCAGAGGCCAATGAGCAGTACTTC. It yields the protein CATSEANEQYF. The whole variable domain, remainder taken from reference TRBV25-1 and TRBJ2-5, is EADIYQTPRYLVIGTGKKITLECSQTMGHDKMYWYQQDPGMELHLIHYSYGVNSTEKGDLSSESTVSRIRTEHFPLTLESARPSHTSQYLCATSEANEQYFGPGTRLLVL.

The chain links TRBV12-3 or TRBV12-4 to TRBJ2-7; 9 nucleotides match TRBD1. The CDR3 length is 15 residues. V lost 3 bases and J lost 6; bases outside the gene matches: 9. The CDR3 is CASSLGTGPIAEQYF. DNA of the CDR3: TGTGCCAGCAGTTTGGGGACAGGGCCCATCGCCGAGCAGTACTTC.